These T cell receptor beta chains were read from a single sample in a study of T cells in Graves' hyperthyroidism and ophthalmopathy. TCRdb reanalysed the multiplex PCR reads using MiXCR and keeps one entry per CDR3 protein. This table holds hundreds of thousands of distinct CDR3 sequences, 11% to 15% found once. Sequencing was carried out using blood. The source of these receptors is a woman in her twenties or thirties with Graves' hyperthyroidism. Both conserved end residues are part of each CDR3. The order of the fields is D gene, CDR3 length, J gene, V gene, clone size, CDR3 protein, CDR3 DNA. D genes are given only for firm matches. Clone size, where shown, is once, few, many, or a class for clones that have expanded.

- | 13 | TRBJ1-1 | TRBV20-1 | - | CSAAKTGNTEAFF | TGCAGTGCTGCTAAGACAGGGAACACTGAAGCTTTCTTT
- | 14 | TRBJ2-3 | TRBV10-3 | - | CAIKGVGSTDTQYF | TGTGCCATCAAGGGGGTCGGGAGTACAGATACGCAGTATTTT
TRBD1 | 15 | TRBJ1-6 | TRBV7-9 | - | CASSSDRRTNSPLHF | TGTGCCAGCAGCTCGGACAGGAGGACTAATTCACCCCTCCACTTT
- | 14 | TRBJ2-7 | TRBV13 | many | CASSLGGPFYEQYF | TGTGCCAGCAGCTTAGGCGGGCCGTTCTACGAGCAGTACTTC
- | 15 | TRBJ2-3 | TRBV2 | - | CASSGQRLSTDTQPF | TGTGCCAGCAGTGGCCAGCGGCTTTCCACAGATACGCAGCCTTTT
- | 15 | TRBJ1-3 | TRBV7-9 | - | CASKEEGSSGNTIYF | TGTGCCAGCAAGGAGGAGGGAAGCTCTGGAAACACCATATATTTT
TRBD1 | 17 | TRBJ1-1 | TRBV5-4 | - | CASSSGQAPLMNTEAFF | TGTGCCAGCAGCTCCGGACAGGCCCCCCTTATGAACACTGAAGCTTTCTTT
TRBD1 | 15 | TRBJ1-3 | TRBV11-2 | - | CASSDYRGGRNTIYF | TGTGCCAGCAGCGATTACAGGGGAGGAAGAAACACCATATATTTT
TRBD2 | 15 | TRBJ2-3 | TRBV7-9 | few | CASRVREERPDTQYF | TGTGCCAGCAGGGTCCGGGAGGAGCGTCCAGATACGCAGTATTTT
- | 13 | TRBJ1-1 | TRBV2 | many | CASIAEGRAEAFF | TGTGCCAGCATAGCCGAGGGGAGGGCTGAAGCTTTCTTT
TRBD1 | 12 | TRBJ1-2 | TRBV28 | many | CATTGTGVGYTF | TGTGCCACCACCGGGACAGGCGTTGGCTACACCTTC
- | 15 | TRBJ1-4 | TRBV12-3/TRBV12-4 | few | CASSLRGPAGEKLFF | TGTGCCAGCAGTTTAAGGGGACCGGCGGGCGAAAAACTGTTTTTT
- | 16 | TRBJ2-5 | TRBV11-1 | many | CASSSVVSRLQETQYF | TGTGCCAGCAGCTCGGTCGTGTCGCGACTACAAGAGACCCAGTACTTC
- | 14 | TRBJ2-7 | TRBV12-3/TRBV12-4 | many | CASSFGQGGYEQYF | TGTGCCAGCAGTTTCGGACAGGGAGGGTACGAGCAGTACTTC
- | 13 | TRBJ2-2 | TRBV28 | once | CATRRSNTGELFF | TGTGCCACTAGGAGATCGAACACCGGGGAGCTGTTTTTT
TRBD1 | 10 | TRBJ1-2 | TRBV20-1 | - | CSDRGRGYTF | TGCAGTGACAGGGGGAGGGGCTACACCTTC
- | 13 | TRBJ2-1 | TRBV9 | many | CASSAGAYNEQFF | TGTGCCAGCAGCGCCGGGGCTTACAATGAGCAGTTCTTC
- | 14 | TRBJ2-3 | TRBV6-1 | many | CASSYSGPTDTQYF | TGTGCCAGCAGTTATAGCGGTCCCACAGATACGCAGTATTTT
- | 14 | TRBJ1-4 | TRBV12-3/TRBV12-4 | many | CASSLGGSNEKLFF | TGTGCCAGCAGTTTAGGGGGCTCGAATGAAAAACTGTTTTTT
- | 13 | TRBJ2-5 | TRBV6-1 | - | CASFRDWGETQYF | TGTGCCAGCTTCCGGGACTGGGGAGAGACCCAGTACTTC
TRBD1 | 13 | TRBJ2-7 | TRBV12-3/TRBV12-4 | - | CASQSDRVSEQYF | TGTGCCAGCCAATCAGACAGGGTGAGCGAGCAGTACTTC
- | 12 | TRBJ2-7 | TRBV19 | - | CASSIGAYEQYF | TGTGCCAGTAGTATAGGGGCCTACGAGCAGTACTTC
- | 14 | TRBJ1-1 | TRBV27 | many | CASSLSWVDTEAFF | TGTGCCAGCAGTTTATCTTGGGTGGACACTGAAGCTTTCTTT
- | 13 | TRBJ2-5 | TRBV7-7 | - | CASSLVAAETQYF | TGTGCTAGCAGCTTAGTGGCTGCGGAGACCCAGTACTTC
- | 16 | TRBJ1-2 | TRBV24-1 | many | CATSDPATGINYGYTF | TGTGCCACCAGTGACCCGGCCACAGGGATCAACTATGGCTACACCTTC
- | 16 | TRBJ2-2 | TRBV2 | - | CASSAVDARNTGELFF | TGTGCCAGCAGTGCGGTGGACGCCAGGAACACCGGGGAGCTGTTTTTT
- | 14 | TRBJ2-3 | TRBV5-1 | many | CASSRNRATDTQYF | TGCGCCAGCAGCCGTAACAGGGCCACAGATACGCAGTATTTT
- | 13 | TRBJ1-4 | TRBV19 | - | CASMGGPNEKLFF | TGTGCCAGTATGGGCGGCCCTAATGAAAAACTGTTTTTT
- | 12 | TRBJ1-1 | TRBV7-9 | many | CASSLGGLGAFF | TGTGCCAGCAGCTTAGGGGGGCTCGGAGCTTTCTTT
- | 12 | TRBJ1-5 | TRBV12-3/TRBV12-4 | many | CASSQANQPQHF | TGTGCCAGCAGTCAAGCTAATCAGCCCCAGCATTTT
TRBD2 | 15 | TRBJ2-1 | TRBV28 | many | CASMGGLAGVKEQFF | TGTGCCAGCATGGGGGGACTAGCGGGAGTAAAGGAGCAGTTCTTC
- | 15 | TRBJ1-2 | TRBV6-2/TRBV6-3 | few | CASSYPDSQGYGYTF | TGTGCCAGCAGTTACCCGGACAGCCAGGGCTATGGCTACACCTTC
- | 12 | TRBJ1-3 | TRBV12-3/TRBV12-4 | few | CASSPIRYTIYF | TGTGCCAGCAGTCCTATCCGTTACACCATATATTTT
- | 13 | TRBJ1-5 | TRBV2 | - | CASRTASNQPQHF | TGTGCCAGCAGAACAGCCTCCAATCAGCCCCAGCATTTT
- | 14 | TRBJ2-5 | TRBV7-2 | many | CASSLSRAQETQYF | TGTGCCAGCAGCTTGAGTAGGGCCCAAGAGACCCAGTACTTC
TRBD1 | 14 | TRBJ2-7 | TRBV20-1 | many | CSAGLRDRLYEQYF | TGCAGTGCTGGACTCCGGGACAGGCTCTACGAGCAGTACTTC
- | 15 | TRBJ1-2 | TRBV4-2 | few | CASSQDLGENYGYTF | TGTGCCAGCAGCCAAGATCTTGGCGAAAACTATGGCTACACCTTC
- | 15 | TRBJ2-4 | TRBV20-1 | many | CSARPTTRAKNIQYF | TGCAGTGCTAGGCCAACGACACGGGCCAAAAACATTCAGTACTTC
- | 13 | TRBJ2-2 | TRBV27 | many | CASSFNHGGELFF | TGTGCCAGCAGTTTCAACCACGGTGGGGAGCTGTTTTTT
- | 14 | TRBJ1-1 | TRBV5-1 | many | CASSGEGENTEAFF | TGCGCCAGCAGCGGAGAGGGGGAGAACACTGAAGCTTTCTTT
- | 12 | TRBJ1-5 | TRBV27 | few | CATGGRDQPQHF | TGTGCCACCGGGGGCCGGGATCAGCCCCAGCATTTT
- | 13 | TRBJ1-2 | TRBV7-9 | - | CASSITRGDGYTF | TGTGCCAGCAGCATAACACGAGGGGATGGCTACACCTTC
TRBD2 | 13 | TRBJ2-7 | TRBV29-1 | few | CSVLREGTYEQYF | TGCAGCGTTTTGCGGGAGGGAACCTACGAGCAGTACTTC
TRBD2 | 12 | TRBJ2-3 | TRBV2 | many | CAGAGSTDTQYF | TGTGCCGGAGCGGGAAGCACAGATACGCAGTATTTT
- | 14 | TRBJ2-7 | TRBV5-1 | many | CASSFSGVTDEQYF | TGCGCCAGCAGCTTTTCAGGGGTTACGGACGAGCAGTACTTC
TRBD1 | 17 | TRBJ1-5 | TRBV12-3/TRBV12-4 | many | CASSPGQGRYSNQPQHF | TGTGCCAGCAGCCCGGGACAGGGAAGGTATAGCAATCAGCCCCAGCATTTT
- | 14 | TRBJ2-1 | TRBV19 | few | CASSPLDGHNEQFF | TGTGCCAGTAGCCCCCTGGACGGGCACAATGAGCAGTTCTTC
- | 13 | TRBJ1-5 | TRBV7-9 | few | CASGRGGDQPQHF | TGTGCCAGCGGGAGGGGGGGGGACCAGCCCCAGCATTTT
TRBD2 | 15 | TRBJ2-1 | TRBV20-1 | many | CSATSGHGSYNEQFF | TGCAGTGCCACTAGCGGCCACGGGTCCTACAATGAGCAGTTCTTC
- | 15 | TRBJ1-4 | TRBV7-2 | many | CASSSATGLVEKLFF | TGTGCCAGCAGCTCAGCGACAGGCCTCGTCGAAAAACTGTTTTTT
- | 17 | TRBJ2-7 | TRBV2 | many | CASSVASVPRRTYEQYF | TGTGCCAGCAGCGTCGCGTCCGTCCCTAGAAGGACCTACGAGCAGTACTTC
TRBD1 | 13 | TRBJ1-6 | TRBV10-2 | many | CASSPGQGLPLHF | TGCGCCAGCAGCCCGGGACAGGGGCTACCCCTCCACTTT
- | 13 | TRBJ1-4 | TRBV19 | few | CASSSDIWEKLFF | TGTGCCAGTAGTTCGGACATCTGGGAAAAACTGTTTTTT
- | 14 | TRBJ2-5 | TRBV5-6 | - | CASTLGGGRETQYF | TGTGCCAGCACCCTGGGGGGGGGCAGGGAGACCCAGTACTTC
TRBD1 | 14 | TRBJ1-5 | TRBV7-9 | few | CASSSQGVGQPQHF | TGTGCCAGCAGCTCCCAGGGGGTCGGTCAGCCCCAGCATTTT